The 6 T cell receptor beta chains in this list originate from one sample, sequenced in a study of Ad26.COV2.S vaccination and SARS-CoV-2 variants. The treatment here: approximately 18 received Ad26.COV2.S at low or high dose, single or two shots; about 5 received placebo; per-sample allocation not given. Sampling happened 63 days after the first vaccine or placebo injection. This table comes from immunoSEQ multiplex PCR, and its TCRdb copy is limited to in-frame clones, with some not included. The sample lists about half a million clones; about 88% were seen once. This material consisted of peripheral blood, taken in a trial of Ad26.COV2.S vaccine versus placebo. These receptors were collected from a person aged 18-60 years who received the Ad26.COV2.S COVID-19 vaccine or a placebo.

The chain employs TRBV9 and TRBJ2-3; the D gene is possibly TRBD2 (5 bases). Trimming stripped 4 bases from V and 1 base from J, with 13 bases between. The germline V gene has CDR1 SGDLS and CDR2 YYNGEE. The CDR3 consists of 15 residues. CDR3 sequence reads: CASSFSAERTDTQYF. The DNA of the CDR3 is TGTGCCAGCAGCTTTTCAGCGGAGCGCACAGATACGCAGTATTTT. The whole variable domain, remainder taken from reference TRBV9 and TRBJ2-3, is DSGVTQTPKHLITATGQRVTLRCSPRSGDLSVYWYQQSLDQGLQFLIQYYNGEERAKGNILERFSAQQFPDLHSELNLSSLELGDSALYFCASSFSAERTDTQYFGPGTRLTVL.

CDR3 in amino acids: CASSSRAMPGYTF. The CDR3 nucleotides read TGTGCCAGCAGTAGCAGGGCCATGCCTGGCTACACCTTC. J is TRBJ1-2 and V is TRBV12-3 or TRBV12-4; D is possibly TRBD1 (5 bases). This CDR3 contains 13 residues. V was pared by 5 bases and J by 7 bases, with 14 bases between.

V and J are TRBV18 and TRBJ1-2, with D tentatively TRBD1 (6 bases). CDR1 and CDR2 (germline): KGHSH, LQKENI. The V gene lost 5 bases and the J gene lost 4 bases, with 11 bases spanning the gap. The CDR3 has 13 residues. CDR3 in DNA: TGTGCCAGCTCAGCCGACAGGCTCTATGGCTACACCTTC. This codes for CASSADRLYGYTF.

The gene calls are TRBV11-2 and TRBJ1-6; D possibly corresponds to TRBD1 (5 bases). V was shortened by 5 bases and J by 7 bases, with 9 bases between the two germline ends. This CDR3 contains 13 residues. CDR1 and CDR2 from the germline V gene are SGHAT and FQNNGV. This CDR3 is CASSLQENSPLHF. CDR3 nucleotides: TGTGCCAGCAGCCTACAGGAAAATTCACCCCTCCACTTT.

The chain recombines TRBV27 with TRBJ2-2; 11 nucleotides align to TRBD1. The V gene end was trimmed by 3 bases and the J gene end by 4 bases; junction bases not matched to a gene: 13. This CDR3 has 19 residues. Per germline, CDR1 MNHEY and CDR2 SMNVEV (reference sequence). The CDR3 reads CASSFRTGGALMGTGELFF. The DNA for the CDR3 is TGTGCCAGCAGTTTCCGGACAGGGGGCGCCTTAATGGGCACCGGGGAGCTGTTTTTT.

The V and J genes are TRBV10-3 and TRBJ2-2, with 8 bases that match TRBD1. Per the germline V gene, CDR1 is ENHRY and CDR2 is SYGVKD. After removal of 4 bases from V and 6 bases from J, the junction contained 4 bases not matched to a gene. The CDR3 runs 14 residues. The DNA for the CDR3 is TGTGCCATCAGTGGAACGGACAGGGCCGGGGAGCTGTTTTTT. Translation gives CAISGTDRAGELFF.